This T cell receptor beta chain is from a study of tumor-infiltrating lymphocytes in primary liver carcinoma. Scientists recovered RNA and DNA together from approximately 20-30 mg of unsorted bulk tissue. A primer in the constant region served to generate TCR beta cDNA from 500 ng of total RNA. A slightly modified ARM-PCR protocol with three nested multiplex PCR rounds produced these TCR beta libraries. Forward primers for TRBV1-TRBV30 and a C-beta reverse primer served the first two PCR rounds, at around 9 cycles each. One entry per CDR3 protein results from TCRdb running MiXCR on the multiplex PCR reads. The sample lists about 21,000 distinct CDR3 sequences, roughly 72% occurring once. As for this clonotype: With a much larger clone just one base away, this may be a read error.

The CDR3 loop spans 15 amino acids. CDR1 and CDR2 from the germline V gene are MGHRA and YSYEKL. The chain carries TRBV4-1 and TRBJ2-1, with D perhaps given as TRBD1 or TRBD2 (5 bases each). Sequencing was done on a sample of liver tumor tissue from sampling region 1. Subset specified: tumor region T1, superior pole. The TCR was taken from a man in his forties or fifties with primary liver carcinoma and hepatitis B virus infection. CDR3 sequence: CTSSGDGTAYNEQFF. CDR3 in DNA: TGCACCAGCAGCGGTGACGGGACCGCCTACAATGAGCAGTTCTTC.